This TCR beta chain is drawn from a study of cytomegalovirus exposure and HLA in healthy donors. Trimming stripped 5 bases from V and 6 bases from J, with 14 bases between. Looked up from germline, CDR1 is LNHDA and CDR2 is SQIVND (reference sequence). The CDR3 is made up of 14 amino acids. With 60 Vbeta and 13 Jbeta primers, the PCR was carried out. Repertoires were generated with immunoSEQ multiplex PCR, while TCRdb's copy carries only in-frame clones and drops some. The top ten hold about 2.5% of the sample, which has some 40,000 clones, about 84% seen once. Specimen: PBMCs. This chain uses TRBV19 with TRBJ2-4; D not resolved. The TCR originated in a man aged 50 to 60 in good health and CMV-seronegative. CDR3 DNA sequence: TGTGCCAGTAGTCCTCGGGTTCACGGAAACATTCAGTACTTC. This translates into CASSPRVHGNIQYF. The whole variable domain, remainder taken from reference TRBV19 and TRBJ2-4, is DGGITQSPKYLFRKEGQNVTLSCEQNLNHDAMYWYRQDPGQGLRLIYYSQIVNDFQKGDIAEGYSVSREKKESFPLTVTSAQKNPTAFYLCASSPRVHGNIQYFGAGTRLSVL.